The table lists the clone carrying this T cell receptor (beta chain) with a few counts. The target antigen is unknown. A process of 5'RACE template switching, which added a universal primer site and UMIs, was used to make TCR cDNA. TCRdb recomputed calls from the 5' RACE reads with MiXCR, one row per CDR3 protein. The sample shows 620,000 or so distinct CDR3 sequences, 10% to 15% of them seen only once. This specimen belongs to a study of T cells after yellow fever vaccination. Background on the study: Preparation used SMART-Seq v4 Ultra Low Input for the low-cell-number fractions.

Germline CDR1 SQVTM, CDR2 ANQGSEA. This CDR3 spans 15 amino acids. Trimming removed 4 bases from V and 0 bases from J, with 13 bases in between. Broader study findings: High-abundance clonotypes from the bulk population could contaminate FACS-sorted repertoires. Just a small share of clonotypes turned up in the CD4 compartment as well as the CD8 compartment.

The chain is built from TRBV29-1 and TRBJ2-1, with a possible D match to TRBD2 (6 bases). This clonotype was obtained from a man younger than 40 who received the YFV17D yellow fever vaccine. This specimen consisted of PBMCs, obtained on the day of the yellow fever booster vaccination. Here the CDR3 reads CSVGGRLSSYNEQFF. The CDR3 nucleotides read TGCAGCGTTGGGGGGAGGCTTAGCTCCTACAATGAGCAGTTCTTC.